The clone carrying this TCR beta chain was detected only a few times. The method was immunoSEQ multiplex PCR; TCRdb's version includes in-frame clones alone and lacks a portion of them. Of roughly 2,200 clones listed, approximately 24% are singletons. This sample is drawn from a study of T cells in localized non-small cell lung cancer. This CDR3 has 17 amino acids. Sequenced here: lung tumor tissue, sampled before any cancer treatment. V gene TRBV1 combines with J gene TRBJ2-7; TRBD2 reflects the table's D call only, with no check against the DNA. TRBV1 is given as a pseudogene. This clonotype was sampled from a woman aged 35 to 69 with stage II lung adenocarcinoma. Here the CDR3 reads CTSSQDAASGRKYEQYF. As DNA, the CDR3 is TGCACCAGCAGCCAAGATGCGGCTAGCGGGAGGAAGTACGAGCAGTACTTC.